This is a list of T cell receptor beta chains from one sample in a study of T cell changes during pregnancy in multiple sclerosis. Measured with immunoSEQ multiplex PCR; TCRdb has only the in-frame clones, and not every one. Of approximately 50,000 clones detected, roughly 87% appear once; the ten largest clones hold 5.5% to 7%. Source: peripheral blood, taken in the third trimester of pregnancy. Receptors were obtained from a female donor in good health, enrolled as a control in a pregnancy study. Both conserved end residues are part of each CDR3. The D gene is left open where the match is weak. The size entry is marked missing in some rows and otherwise reads once, few, many or a size class.

v_call	d_call	j_call	clone_size	cdr3_aa	cdr3_nt
TRBV19	.	TRBJ1-1	.	CASSPEGWTEAFF	TGTGCCAGTAGTCCTGAGGGTTGGACTGAAGCTTTCTTT
TRBV7-2	TRBD1	TRBJ1-2	once	CASSFSRGAVTGGDGYTF	TGTGCCAGCAGCTTTAGCCGTGGGGCCGTGACAGGGGGCGATGGCTACACCTTC
TRBV9	.	TRBJ2-5	once	CASSAGAGGRETQYF	TGTGCCAGCAGCGCGGGGGCAGGGGGGAGAGAGACCCAGTACTTC
TRBV6-5	TRBD1	TRBJ1-5	.	CASSYGQGSNQPQHF	TGTGCCAGCAGTTACGGACAGGGCAGCAATCAGCCCCAGCATTTT
TRBV13	.	TRBJ1-5	few	CASSLAPIDQPQHF	TGTGCCAGCAGCTTAGCCCCAATTGATCAGCCCCAGCATTTT
TRBV19	.	TRBJ1-2	.	CASSQHRTETLNYGYTF	TGTGCCAGTAGTCAACATCGGACAGAGACCCTTAACTATGGCTACACCTTC
TRBV4-1	.	TRBJ2-5	.	CASSQLAPETQYF	TGCGCCAGCAGCCAACTAGCCCCCGAGACCCAGTACTTC
TRBV18	.	TRBJ2-5	.	CASSLSTLSETQYF	TGTGCCAGCTCCTTGAGCACGCTCTCGGAGACCCAGTACTTC
TRBV7-9	.	TRBJ1-3	.	CASSSGSVNTIYF	TGTGCCAGCAGCTCAGGGTCGGTGAACACCATATATTTT
TRBV15	TRBD1	TRBJ1-4	.	CATSRRRGGVEKLFF	TGTGCCACCAGCAGACGTCGAGGGGGCGTTGAAAAACTGTTTTTT
TRBV30	TRBD2	TRBJ2-1	.	CAWRGLGGLAGYNEQFF	TGTGCCTGGAGAGGCCTGGGGGGACTAGCGGGTTACAATGAGCAGTTCTTC
TRBV19	TRBD2	TRBJ2-5	.	CASTSSGGYQETQYF	TGTGCCAGTACATCTAGCGGGGGGTACCAAGAGACCCAGTACTTC
TRBV4-2	TRBD1	TRBJ1-4	.	CASSQDRDRADNEKLFF	TGTGCCAGCAGCCAAGACCGGGACAGAGCCGATAATGAAAAACTGTTTTTT
TRBV11-2	.	TRBJ1-6	.	CASCNRIAGFGNSPLHF	TGTGCCAGCTGTAACAGGATTGCTGGGTTCGGTAATTCACCCCTCCACTTT
TRBV7-2	.	TRBJ2-5	.	CASSASGPLSQYF	TGTGCCAGCAGCGCGAGCGGGCCTCTCTCCCAGTACTTC
TRBV5-6	.	TRBJ2-1	.	CASTSYERAGEQFF	TGTGCCAGCACCTCCTATGAGAGAGCAGGTGAGCAGTTCTTC
TRBV6-5	.	TRBJ1-1	.	CASSYREVGAEAFF	TGTGCCAGCAGTTATCGGGAGGTCGGCGCTGAAGCTTTCTTT
TRBV5-1	TRBD2	TRBJ2-1	.	CASSLTLAGSYNEQFF	TGCGCCAGCAGCTTGACGCTAGCGGGATCCTACAATGAGCAGTTCTTC
TRBV27	.	TRBJ1-2	.	CASRGWGEPNYGYTF	TGTGCCAGCAGGGGCTGGGGCGAACCTAACTATGGCTACACCTTC
TRBV5-1	TRBD2	TRBJ2-1	.	CASSPGLAGPNEQFF	TGCGCCAGCAGCCCGGGACTAGCGGGCCCGAATGAGCAGTTCTTC
TRBV6-1	.	TRBJ2-7	.	CASSEAPGNPEQYF	TGTGCCAGCAGTGAAGCTCCCGGGAATCCCGAGCAGTACTTC
TRBV11-3	.	TRBJ2-2	.	CASSFEEAANTGELFF	TGTGCCAGCAGCTTCGAAGAGGCGGCGAACACCGGGGAGCTGTTTTTT
TRBV7-9	TRBD1	TRBJ1-6	.	CASSHDRVGSPLHF	TGTGCCAGCAGCCACGACAGGGTTGGATCACCCCTCCACTTT